The 4 T cell receptor beta chains given below trace back to one sample, sequenced in a study of PD-L1 blockade in urothelial cancer. Documented time point: pretreatment peripheral blood. Profiling relied on immunoSEQ multiplex PCR, and the TCRdb table lists in-frame clones only, not all of them. The table records about 95,000 clones, around 87% of them present only once. Specimen: PBMCs, collected around atezolizumab (anti-PD-L1) treatment. These receptors all stem from a man aged 55 to 70 with urothelial cancer.

CDR3 protein: CASSARGDSYEQYF. In DNA, the CDR3 is TGTGCCAGTAGTGCCAGGGGGGACTCCTACGAGCAGTACTTC. J is TRBJ2-7 and V is TRBV19, with D tentatively TRBD1 (7 bases). Germline values: CDR1 LNHDA, CDR2 SQIVND (reference sequence). Trimming pared 5 bases from V and 0 bases from J, leaving 11 bases between. This CDR3 region has 14 residues.

The chain uses TRBV5-6 and TRBJ2-5; D gene unclear. Trimming removed 10 bases at V and 5 bases at J, with 21 bases between. Germline loops: CDR1 SGHDT, CDR2 YYEEEE. This CDR3 is built from 14 residues. The CDR3 here is CAAAYGLDSETQYF. In nucleotides, the CDR3 is TGTGCCGCAGCCTACGGATTAGACTCTGAGACCCAGTACTTC.

The chain couples TRBV5-1 to TRBJ2-7; D ambiguous. Germline V gene data show CDR1 as SGHRS and CDR2 as YFSETQ. Deletions cut 0 bases from V and 2 bases from J, with 9 bases between. The CDR3 loop spans 14 amino acids. The CDR3 reads CASSLGLPPYEQYF. The DNA for the CDR3 is TGCGCCAGCAGCTTGGGGCTGCCCCCCTACGAGCAGTACTTC.

The chain couples TRBV14 to TRBJ1-2, with D perhaps TRBD1 (5 bases). Trimming took off 1 base at V and 2 bases at J, with 11 bases between the two ends. Germline V gene lookup returns CDR1 SGHDN and CDR2 FVKESK. The CDR3 contains 15 residues. CDR3 residues: CASSQGDRPNYGYTF. CDR3 bases: TGTGCCAGCAGCCAAGGCGACAGACCCAACTATGGCTACACCTTC. Full variable domain (missing parts from reference TRBV14 and TRBJ1-2): EAGVTQFPSHSVIEKGQTVTLRCDPISGHDNLYWYRRVMGKEIKFLLHFVKESKQDESGMPNNRFLAERTGGTYSTLKVQPAELEDSGVYFCASSQGDRPNYGYTFGSGTRLTVV.